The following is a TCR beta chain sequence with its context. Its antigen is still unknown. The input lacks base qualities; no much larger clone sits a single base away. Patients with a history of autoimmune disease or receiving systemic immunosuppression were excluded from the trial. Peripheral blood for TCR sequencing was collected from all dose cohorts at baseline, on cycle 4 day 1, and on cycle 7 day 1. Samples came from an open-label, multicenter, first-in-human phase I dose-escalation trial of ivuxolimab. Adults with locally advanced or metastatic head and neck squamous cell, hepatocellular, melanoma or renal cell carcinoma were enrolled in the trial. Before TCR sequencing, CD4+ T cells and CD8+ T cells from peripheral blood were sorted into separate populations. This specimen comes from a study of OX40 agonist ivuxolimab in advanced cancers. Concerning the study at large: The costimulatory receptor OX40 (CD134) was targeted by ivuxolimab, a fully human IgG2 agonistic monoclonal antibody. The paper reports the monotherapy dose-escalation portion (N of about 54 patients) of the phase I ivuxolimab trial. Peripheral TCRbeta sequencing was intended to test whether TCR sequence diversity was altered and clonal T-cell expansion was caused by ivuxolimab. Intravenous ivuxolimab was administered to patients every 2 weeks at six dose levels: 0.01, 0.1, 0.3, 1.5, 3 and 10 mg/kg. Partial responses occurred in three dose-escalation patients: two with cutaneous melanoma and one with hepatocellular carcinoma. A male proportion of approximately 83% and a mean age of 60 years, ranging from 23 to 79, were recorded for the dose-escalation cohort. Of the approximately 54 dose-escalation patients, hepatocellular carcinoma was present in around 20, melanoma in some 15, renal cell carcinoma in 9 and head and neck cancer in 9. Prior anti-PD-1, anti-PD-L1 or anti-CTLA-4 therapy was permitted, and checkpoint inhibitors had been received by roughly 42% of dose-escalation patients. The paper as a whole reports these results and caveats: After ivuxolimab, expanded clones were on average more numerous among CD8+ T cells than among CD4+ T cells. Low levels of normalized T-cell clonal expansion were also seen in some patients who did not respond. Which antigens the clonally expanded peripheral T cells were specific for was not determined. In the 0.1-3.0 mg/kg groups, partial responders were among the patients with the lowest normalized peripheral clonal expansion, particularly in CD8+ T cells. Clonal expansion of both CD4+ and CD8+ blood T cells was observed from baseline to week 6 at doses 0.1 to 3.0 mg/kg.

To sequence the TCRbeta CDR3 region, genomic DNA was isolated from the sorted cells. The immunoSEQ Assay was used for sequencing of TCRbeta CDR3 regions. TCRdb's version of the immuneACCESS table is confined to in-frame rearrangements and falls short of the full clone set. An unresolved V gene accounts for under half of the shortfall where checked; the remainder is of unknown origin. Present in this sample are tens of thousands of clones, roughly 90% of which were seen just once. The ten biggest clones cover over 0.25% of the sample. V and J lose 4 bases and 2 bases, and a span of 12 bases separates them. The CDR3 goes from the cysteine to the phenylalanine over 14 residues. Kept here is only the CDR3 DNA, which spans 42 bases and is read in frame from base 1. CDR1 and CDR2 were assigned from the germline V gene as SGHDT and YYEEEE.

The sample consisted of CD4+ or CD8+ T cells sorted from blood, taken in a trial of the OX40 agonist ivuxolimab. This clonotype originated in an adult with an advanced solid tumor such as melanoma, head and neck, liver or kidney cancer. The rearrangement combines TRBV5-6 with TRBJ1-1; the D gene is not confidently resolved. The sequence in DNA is TGTGCCAGCAGCGGGTCGGGATTAAACACTGAAGCTTTCTTT. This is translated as CASSGSGLNTEAFF. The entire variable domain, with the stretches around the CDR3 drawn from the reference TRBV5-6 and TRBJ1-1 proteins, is DAGVTQSPTHLIKTRGQQVTLRCSPKSGHDTVSWYQQALGQGPQFIFQYYEEEERQRGNFPDRFSGHQFPNYSSELNVNALLLGDSALYLCASSGSGLNTEAFFGQGTRLTVV.